Listed below are T cell receptor beta chains from one sample, sequenced in a study of T cells in Graves' hyperthyroidism and ophthalmopathy. Via MiXCR, TCRdb re-called the multiplex PCR reads, giving one row per CDR3 protein. The sample holds under 350,000 distinct CDR3 sequences, roughly an eighth seen once. The specimen was blood. The receptors derive from a woman aged 40 to 50 with Graves' hyperthyroidism. Each CDR3 is given with its conserved first and last residue. The order of the fields is J gene, clone size, V gene, D gene, CDR3 protein, CDR3 DNA. The D gene is left open where the match is weak. Expanded clones get a size class; other rows say once, few or many, or leave the size out.

>TRBJ2-1|many|TRBV3-1|TRBD2
CASSYGTSVNEQFF
TGTGCCAGCAGCTACGGGACTAGCGTCAATGAGCAGTTCTTC
>TRBJ2-3|many|TRBV5-6|NA
CASSGGTRGDTDTQYF
TGTGCCAGCAGCGGGGGAACCAGGGGAGACACAGATACGCAGTATTTT
>TRBJ2-7|NA|TRBV20-1|NA
CSVSERTATEGEQYF
TGCAGTGTTTCCGAGCGTACAGCGACTGAAGGCGAGCAGTACTTC
>TRBJ1-1|many|TRBV2|NA
CASSESGQAFF
TGTGCCAGCAGTGAATCAGGGCAGGCTTTCTTT
>TRBJ2-1|few|TRBV6-1|NA
CASSEYRLALDEQFF
TGTGCCAGCAGTGAATATAGGCTAGCTCTCGATGAGCAGTTCTTC
>TRBJ2-7|many|TRBV20-1|NA
CSARDTAFSYEQYF
TGCAGTGCTAGAGATACGGCATTTTCCTACGAGCAGTACTTC
>TRBJ1-5|many|TRBV10-3|NA
CAILQGWGNQPQHF
TGTGCCATTCTACAGGGATGGGGCAATCAGCCCCAGCATTTT
>TRBJ2-1|NA|TRBV7-2|NA
CASSPAASSYNEQFF
TGTGCCAGCAGCCCGGCGGCTAGCTCCTACAATGAGCAGTTCTTC
>TRBJ2-2|NA|TRBV19|TRBD1
CASSGWTGGFGELFF
TGTGCCAGTTCAGGCTGGACAGGGGGCTTCGGGGAGCTGTTTTTT
>TRBJ2-7|many|TRBV28|NA
CASSPVGTRPEQYF
TGTGCCAGCAGCCCCGTCGGCACGAGGCCCGAGCAGTACTTC
>TRBJ2-3|few|TRBV19|TRBD1
CASRRQGAADTQYF
TGTGCCAGTAGGCGACAGGGTGCAGCAGATACGCAGTATTTT
>TRBJ2-5|many|TRBV4-1|TRBD2
CASSQAGGRETQYF
TGCGCCAGCAGCCAAGCGGGGGGGAGAGAGACCCAGTACTTC
>TRBJ2-7|many|TRBV6-1|TRBD2
CASSLAGSNCEQYF
TGTGCCAGCAGTTTAGCGGGAAGCAACTGCGAGCAGTACTTC
>TRBJ2-1|NA|TRBV5-1|TRBD2
CASSLKSSGRDSCNEQFF
TGCGCCAGCAGCTTGAAGAGTAGCGGGAGAGACTCCTGTAATGAGCAGTTCTTC
>TRBJ1-1|many|TRBV12-3/TRBV12-4|NA
CASSLTVPPEAFF
TGTGCCAGCAGTTTAACAGTCCCCCCGGAGGCTTTCTTT
>TRBJ1-3|many|TRBV2|NA
CASSEDGVGNTIYF
TGTGCCAGCAGTGAGGACGGGGTTGGAAACACCATATATTTT
>TRBJ2-2|many|TRBV5-1|TRBD2
CASSLSSGSTGELFF
TGCGCCAGCAGCTTGTCTAGCGGGAGCACCGGGGAGCTGTTTTTT
>TRBJ2-3|NA|TRBV7-2|TRBD2
CASSLAGGSPPDTQYF
TGTGCCAGCAGTCTAGCGGGAGGTTCCCCGCCAGATACGCAGTATTTT
>TRBJ1-1|many|TRBV6-5|NA
CASSYPLRGNTEAFF
TGTGCCAGCAGTTACCCCCTTCGGGGGAACACTGAAGCTTTCTTT
>TRBJ1-3|many|TRBV6-2/TRBV6-3|NA
CASRTPRSSGNTIYF
TGTGCCAGCAGGACTCCCCGGAGCTCTGGAAACACCATATATTTT
>TRBJ1-1|NA|TRBV12-3/TRBV12-4|NA
CACSADRGATEAFF
TGTGCCTGCAGTGCGGACCGAGGGGCCACTGAAGCTTTCTTT
>TRBJ2-5|many|TRBV18|NA
CASSPGGSQQETQYF
TGTGCCAGCTCACCAGGCGGCAGCCAACAAGAGACCCAGTACTTC